This passage covers 9 T cell receptor beta chains from one sample sequenced in a study of cytomegalovirus exposure and HLA in healthy donors. The primer mix had 60 Vbeta and 13 Jbeta primers. Clones were read by immunoSEQ multiplex PCR, and TCRdb kept only the in-frame ones, dropping some. The sample consists of about 300,000 clones, 86% of them appearing once. The sample consisted of PBMCs. The receptors shown here come from a middle-aged man in good health and CMV-seropositive.

The chain recombines TRBV6-6 with TRBJ1-2; 7 nucleotides align to TRBD1. Germline V gene lookup returns CDR1 MNHNY and CDR2 SVGAGI (reference sequence). The CDR3 contains 15 residues. V lost 2 bases, J lost 0 bases, and 3 bases stayed unmatched. CDR3 sequence (DNA): TGTGCCAGCAGTTACGAGGGGGCCCCTAACTATGGCTACACCTTC. Its translation: CASSYEGAPNYGYTF.

This clone has a single count. This chain joins TRBV5-1 and TRBJ2-7; 9 positions match TRBD2. CDR1 and CDR2 (germline): SGHRS, YFSETQ. After removal of 0 bases from V and 7 bases from J, the junction contained 5 bases not matched to a gene. This CDR3 contains 14 residues. CDR3 nucleotides: TGCGCCAGCAGCTTGGGCGGGAGGGGACGGGAGCAGTACTTC. Translating it yields CASSLGGRGREQYF.

This clone occurred once. The chain combines TRBV7-2 with TRBJ2-3; 7 positions match TRBD1. This CDR3 spans 13 amino acids. With 5 bases clipped from V and 11 bases from J, the junction kept 10 bases outside the gene matches. In germline, CDR1 is SGHTA, CDR2 FQGNSA. The CDR3 region has the DNA TGTGCCAGCAGCGTGGGGCCGGGACAGCTGCAGTATTTT. Translation: CASSVGPGQLQYF.

The chain links TRBV7-8 to TRBJ2-5, with 7 positions matching TRBD2. V shed 5 bases, J shed 3 bases, and the junction held 9 bases outside the gene matches. The CDR3 spans 15 residues. Germline assignment: CDR1 SGHVS and CDR2 FQNEAQ. CDR3 amino acids: CASSPRGREEETQYF. Written as DNA, the CDR3 is TGTGCCAGCAGCCCCAGAGGCCGGGAGGAAGAGACCCAGTACTTC.

This chain joins TRBV19 and TRBJ2-7; tentative D call: TRBD2 (6 bases). Germline CDR1 is LNHDA and CDR2 is SQIVND (reference sequence). The CDR3 totals 15 residues. With 4 bases removed from V and 1 base from J, the gap between germline ends came to 14 bases. The CDR3 region is CASSTTTSPSYEQYF. CDR3 coding DNA: TGTGCCAGTAGTACGACTACTAGCCCGTCCTACGAGCAGTACTTC.

V is TRBV23-1 and J is TRBJ2-7, with TRBD2 identical over 15 bases. TRBV23-1 counts as an open reading frame of uncertain function. V gave up 2 bases and J gave up 0 bases; unmatched junction bases: 5. This CDR3 comprises 18 residues. Written as DNA, the CDR3 is TGCGCCAGCAGTCAACAGGGGACTAGCGGGAGGAGCTCCTACGAGCAGTACTTC. Its translation: CASSQQGTSGRSSYEQYF.

This chain uses TRBV28 with TRBJ2-7; D might be TRBD2 (5 bases). The CDR3 runs 13 residues. Germline CDR1 is MDHEN and CDR2 is SYDVKM. Trimming shortened V by 4 bases and J by 1 base, and 8 bases separated the two germline ends. The CDR3 region is CASSYTSSYEQYF. The CDR3 DNA reads TGTGCCAGCAGTTACACTAGTTCCTACGAGCAGTACTTC.

This chain uses TRBV5-4 with TRBJ2-7, with 12 bases matching TRBD2. The CDR3 is 16 residues long. Trimming at V came to 2 bases and at J to 0 bases, leaving 3 bases not matched to a gene. Germline CDR1 and CDR2: SGHNT and YYREEE (reference sequence). The CDR3 reads CASSLGLAGNSYEQYF. DNA of the CDR3: TGTGCCAGCAGCTTAGGACTAGCGGGGAACTCCTACGAGCAGTACTTC.

This clone was counted once. J is TRBJ1-2 and V is TRBV28; 7 bases map to TRBD1. The V gene's germline CDR1 is MDHEN and CDR2 SYDVKM. The CDR3 is 14 residues long. Trimming took 4 bases from V and 2 from J; bases not matched to a gene: 4. The CDR3 sequence: CASSYPDRNYGYTF. CDR3 bases: TGTGCCAGCAGTTACCCGGACAGGAACTATGGCTACACCTTC.